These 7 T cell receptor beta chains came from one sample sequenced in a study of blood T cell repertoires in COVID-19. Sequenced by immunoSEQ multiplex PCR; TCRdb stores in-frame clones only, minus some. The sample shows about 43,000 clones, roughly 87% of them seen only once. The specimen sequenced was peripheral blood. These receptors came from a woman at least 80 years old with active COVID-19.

The CDR3 DNA reads as TGCGCCAGCAGTGAGCAGGCGGGGGGCACCGGGGAGCTGTTTTTT. Residues: CASSEQAGGTGELFF. This sequence joins TRBV10-2 and TRBJ2-2, with 8 bases lining up with TRBD2. CDR1 and CDR2 from the germline V gene are WSHSY and SAAADI. J gave up 4 bases and V 2 bases, and 3 bases lay outside the gene matches. The CDR3 is made up of 15 amino acids.

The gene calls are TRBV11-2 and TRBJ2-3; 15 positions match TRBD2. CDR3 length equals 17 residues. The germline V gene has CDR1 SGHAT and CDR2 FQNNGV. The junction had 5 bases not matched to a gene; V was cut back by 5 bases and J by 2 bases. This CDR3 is CASSAWTSGGVTDTQYF. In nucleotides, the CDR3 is TGTGCCAGCAGCGCTTGGACTAGCGGGGGGGTCACAGATACGCAGTATTTT.

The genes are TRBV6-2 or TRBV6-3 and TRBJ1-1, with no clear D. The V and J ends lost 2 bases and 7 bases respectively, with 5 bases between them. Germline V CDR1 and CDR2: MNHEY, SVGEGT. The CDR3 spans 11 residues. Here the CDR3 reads CASSYVSEAFF. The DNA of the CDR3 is TGTGCCAGCAGTTACGTCAGTGAAGCTTTCTTT.

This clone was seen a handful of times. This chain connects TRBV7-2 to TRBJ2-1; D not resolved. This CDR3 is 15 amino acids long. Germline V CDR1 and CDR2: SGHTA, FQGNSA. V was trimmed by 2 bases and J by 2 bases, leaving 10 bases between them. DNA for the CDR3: TGTGCCAGCAGCTTATCAGCAGGTGCCTACAATGAGCAGTTCTTC. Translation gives CASSLSAGAYNEQFF.

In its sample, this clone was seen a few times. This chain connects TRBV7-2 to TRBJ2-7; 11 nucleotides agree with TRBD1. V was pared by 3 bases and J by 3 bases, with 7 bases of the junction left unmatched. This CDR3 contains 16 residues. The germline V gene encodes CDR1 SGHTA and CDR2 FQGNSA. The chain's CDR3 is CASSLAGTGGGYEQYF. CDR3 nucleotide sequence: TGTGCCAGCAGCTTGGCCGGGACAGGGGGAGGCTACGAGCAGTACTTC.

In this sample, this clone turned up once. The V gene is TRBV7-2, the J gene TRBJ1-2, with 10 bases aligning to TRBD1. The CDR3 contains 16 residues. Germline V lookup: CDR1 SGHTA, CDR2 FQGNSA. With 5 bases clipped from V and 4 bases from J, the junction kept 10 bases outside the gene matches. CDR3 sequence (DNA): TGTGCCAGCAGCGCACCCGGGACAGGGGCTGCCTATGGCTACACCTTC. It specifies CASSAPGTGAAYGYTF.

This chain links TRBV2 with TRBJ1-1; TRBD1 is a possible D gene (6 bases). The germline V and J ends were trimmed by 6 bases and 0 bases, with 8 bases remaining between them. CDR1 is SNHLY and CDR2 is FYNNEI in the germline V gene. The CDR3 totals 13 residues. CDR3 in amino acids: CASRGTLNTEAFF. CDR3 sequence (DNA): TGTGCCAGCAGGGGGACATTGAACACTGAAGCTTTCTTT.